A selection of T cell receptor beta chains follows, all from one sample in a study of PD-1 blockade in classical Hodgkin lymphoma. The data were produced by immunoSEQ multiplex PCR, yet TCRdb's version contains in-frame clones alone and is incomplete. The sample yields about 28,000 clones, approximately 66% seen once. The sequencing here drew on peripheral blood mononuclear cells (PBMCs), taken before the second cycle of nivolumab. The receptors here all came from a human donor with classical Hodgkin lymphoma. The CDR3 runs from the conserved cysteine through the conserved F or W. The order of the fields is D gene, V gene, J gene, clone size, CDR3 protein, CDR3 DNA. A D gene is named only where the DNA matches it firmly. Rows give clone size only sometimes, using once, few, many, or a class for an expanded clone.

>-|TRBV5-4|TRBJ2-5|-
CASSSADRPQETQYF
TGTGCCAGCAGCTCTGCGGACAGACCCCAAGAGACCCAGTACTTC
>-|TRBV11-2|TRBJ2-1|-
CASSSYSLRTALLNEQFF
TGTGCCAGCAGCTCCTATTCATTGAGGACCGCCTTACTCAATGAGCAGTTCTTC
>-|TRBV7-9|TRBJ2-3|-
CATLHDTSTDTQYF
TGTGCCACCCTCCATGATACTAGCACAGATACGCAGTATTTT
>-|TRBV7-8|TRBJ2-7|-
CASSPNDRTSAGYEQYF
TGTGCCAGCAGCCCCAACGACCGAACCTCTGCCGGCTACGAGCAGTACTTC
>-|TRBV21-1|TRBJ1-1|-
CASSGRREGKAFF
TGTGCCAGCAGCGGCCGCAGGGAAGGAAAAGCTTTCTTT
>-|TRBV6-5|TRBJ1-1|-
CASSYGGAGKNTEAFF
TGTGCCAGCAGTTACGGGGGCGCGGGCAAGAACACTGAAGCTTTCTTT
>-|TRBV30|TRBJ1-5|-
CAWRSPRGDSNQPQHF
TGTGCCTGGAGATCTCCTCGGGGGGATAGCAATCAGCCCCAGCATTTT
>-|TRBV12-2|TRBJ1-1|-
CASRALKNTEAFF
TGTGCAAGTCGCGCACTCAAGAACACTGAAGCTTTCTTT
>-|TRBV27|TRBJ2-3|-
CASSLIGVRVTDTQYF
TGTGCCAGCAGTTTAATAGGGGTGAGAGTTACAGATACGCAGTATTTT
>-|TRBV7-2|TRBJ2-6|-
CASSLSSDAGANVLTF
TGTGCCAGCAGCTTATCGTCGGATGCCGGGGCCAACGTCCTGACTTTC
>-|TRBV7-6|TRBJ1-2|large
CASSPENRVGDGYTF
TGTGCCAGCAGCCCTGAAAACAGGGTTGGAGATGGCTACACCTTC
>-|TRBV7-2|TRBJ1-5|-
CASSPDRLSNQPQHF
TGTGCCAGCAGCCCCGACAGACTTAGCAATCAGCCCCAGCATTTT
>TRBD2|TRBV5-1|TRBJ2-1|-
CASSLVAGGNNEQFF
TGCGCCAGCAGCTTGGTAGCGGGAGGGAACAATGAGCAGTTCTTC
>TRBD1|TRBV5-8|TRBJ2-2|many
CASSLRTGLNTGELFF
TGTGCCAGCAGCTTGAGGACAGGGCTGAACACCGGGGAGCTGTTTTTT
>TRBD2|TRBV7-9|TRBJ2-1|-
CASSPLAGGYNEQFF
TGTGCCAGCAGTCCACTAGCGGGGGGGTACAATGAGCAGTTCTTC
>TRBD2|TRBV27|TRBJ2-1|-
CASSSRPGLAIEQFF
TGTGCCAGCAGTTCACGCCCGGGACTAGCGATTGAGCAGTTCTTC
>TRBD1|TRBV6-5|TRBJ1-2|-
CASSRDRLGYGYTF
TGTGCCAGCAGTCGGGACAGGTTGGGCTATGGCTACACCTTC
>TRBD1|TRBV4-3|TRBJ2-3|-
CASSQDHRGYGDTQYF
TGCGCCAGCAGCCAAGATCACAGGGGGTATGGAGATACGCAGTATTTT
>TRBD1|TRBV5-1|TRBJ2-5|-
CASSTGTGGSPGETQYF
TGCGCCAGCAGCACCGGGACAGGGGGCTCGCCGGGGGAGACCCAGTACTTC
>-|TRBV11-2|TRBJ2-1|-
CASLTANEQFF
TGTGCCAGCCTGACAGCCAATGAGCAGTTCTTC
>TRBD1|TRBV7-9|TRBJ2-3|-
CASSRTGSTDTQYF
TGTGCCAGCAGCCGGACAGGGAGCACAGATACGCAGTATTTT
>TRBD1|TRBV4-2|TRBJ1-6|-
CASSQGTGGSPLHF
TGTGCCAGCAGCCAAGGGACAGGGGGTTCACCCCTCCACTTT
>-|TRBV28|TRBJ2-7|-
CASTRGYEQYF
TGTGCCAGCACCCGCGGTTACGAGCAGTACTTC
>-|TRBV21-1|TRBJ2-4|-
CASSKALPAVKNIQYF
TGTGCCAGCAGCAAAGCGCTCCCAGCCGTCAAAAACATTCAGTACTTC
>-|TRBV11-2|TRBJ2-1|-
CASSFLQGTPSNEQFF
TGTGCCAGCAGCTTCCTACAGGGCACCCCCTCCAATGAGCAGTTCTTC
>-|TRBV6-1|TRBJ2-7|once
CASRTGGVSYEQYF
TGTGCCAGCAGGACCGGTGGGGTTTCCTACGAGCAGTACTTC
>-|TRBV6-5|TRBJ1-1|-
CASSYGENTEAFF
TGTGCCAGCAGTTACGGGGAGAACACTGAAGCTTTCTTT